Below, 26 T cell receptor beta chains from the same sample are listed, as sequenced in a study of early T cells in non-severe SARS-CoV-2 infection. One entry per CDR3 protein, called by TCRdb with MiXCR from the 5' RACE reads. The sample has 25,000 to 30,000 distinct CDR3 sequences, 4% to 4.5% seen once; the top ten hold roughly 5.5%. Sequencing was performed on whole blood. These receptors all stem from an adult who was a healthcare worker with PCR-confirmed SARS-CoV-2 infection or an uninfected control (not recorded which).

At least ten counts were recorded for this clonotype. V gene TRBV11-3 combines with J gene TRBJ2-2; D perhaps matches TRBD1 (6 bases). The CDR3 sequence is 14 residues long. The V gene's germline CDR1 is SGHNT and CDR2 YENEEA. Trimming left V 4 bases short and J 2 bases short, with 8 bases between. The CDR3 sequence is CASSSRGNTGELFF. In nucleotides, the CDR3 is TGTGCCAGCAGCTCCAGGGGTAACACCGGGGAGCTGTTTTTT.

This clonotype was counted ten times or more. The genes are TRBV7-6 and TRBJ1-6; no firm D call. CDR3 length: 12 amino acids. Trimming stripped 4 bases from V and 6 bases from J, with 4 bases between. The germline V gene encodes CDR1 SGHVS and CDR2 FNYEAQ. The CDR3 DNA is TGTGCCAGCAGCTCGCCTAATTCACCCCTCCACTTT. Amino acids: CASSSPNSPLHF.

The table lists this clonotype with many counts. The chain uses TRBV5-1 and TRBJ1-1; 7 positions agree with TRBD1. There are 16 residues in the CDR3. Germline V gene data show CDR1 as SGHRS and CDR2 as YFSETQ. V shed 3 bases and J 2 bases; nucleotides not matched to a gene: 10. CDR3: CASSWTAQGVNTEAFF. The CDR3 region has the DNA TGCGCCAGCAGCTGGACAGCCCAGGGGGTAAACACTGAAGCTTTCTTT.

This clonotype was observed at least ten times. The chain employs TRBV20-1 and TRBJ2-5; 9 nucleotides line up with TRBD1. V dropped 1 base and J dropped 4; count of bases not matched to a gene: 4. Germline V lookup: CDR1 DFQATT, CDR2 SNEGSKA (reference sequence). The CDR3 is made up of 14 amino acids. The CDR3 here is CSARAQGAIETQYF. The CDR3, as DNA: TGCAGTGCTAGAGCACAGGGGGCTATAGAGACCCAGTACTTC.

This clonotype was recorded at least ten times. In nucleotides, the CDR3 is TGCAGTCCTCGGGGGCCTGACGAAAAACTGTTTTTT. Translation: CSPRGPDEKLFF. The rearrangement joins TRBV20-1 to TRBJ1-4, with D perhaps TRBD1 (6 bases). Germline V CDR1 and CDR2: DFQATT, SNEGSKA (reference sequence). V lost 8 bases and J lost 8, with 15 bases in between. CDR3 length: 12 amino acids.

Ten or more counts support this clonotype. The rearrangement joins TRBV10-2 to TRBJ2-6, with D unclear. Germline V gene lookup returns CDR1 WSHSY and CDR2 SAAADI. Trimming left V 7 bases short and J 0 bases short, with 7 bases between. CDR3 length equals 14 residues. The CDR3: CASTAPSGANVLTF. The CDR3 DNA is TGCGCCAGCACGGCGCCCTCTGGGGCCAACGTCCTGACTTTC.

This clonotype was recorded many times. The CDR3 bases are TGTGCCAGCAGCAATCGGGGAGACACTGAAGCTTTCTTT. Protein product: CASSNRGDTEAFF. The chain has TRBV7-9 and TRBJ1-1; unclear D gene. This CDR3 region has 13 residues. Between the trimmed V and J ends, which lost 5 bases and 3 bases, there was a span of 10 bases. Germline lookup yields CDR1 SEHNR and CDR2 FQNEAQ (reference sequence).

This clonotype was detected many times. The rearrangement uses TRBV27 and TRBJ1-5, with 8 bases identical to TRBD1. The CDR3 contains 15 residues. J gave up 2 bases and V 6 bases, and 6 bases lay outside the gene matches. Germline lookup yields CDR1 MNHEY and CDR2 SMNVEV (reference sequence). The chain's CDR3 is CASSQGQVGNQPQHF. CDR3 nucleotide sequence: TGTGCCAGCAGCCAGGGACAGGTTGGCAATCAGCCCCAGCATTTT.

This clonotype was recorded at least ten times. This chain connects TRBV11-2 to TRBJ2-7; 7 bases align to TRBD1. Germline CDR1 SGHAT, CDR2 FQNNGV. Losses at the gene ends were 5 bases for V and 3 bases for J; bases not matched to a gene: 7. The CDR3 has 14 residues. As DNA, the CDR3 is TGTGCCAGCAGCCCGTTGACAGGGAGCTACGAGCAGTACTTC. Its protein is CASSPLTGSYEQYF.

This clonotype was seen at least ten times. The CDR3 spells CASSGFRGTEAFF. Written as DNA, the CDR3 is TGTGCCAGCAGTGGTTTTAGGGGGACTGAAGCTTTCTTT. This chain links TRBV2 with TRBJ1-1, with D maybe TRBD1 (6 bases). Trimming left V 4 bases short and J 5 bases short, with 11 bases between. The CDR3 has 13 amino acids. Germline CDR1 is SNHLY and CDR2 is FYNNEI.

This clonotype appeared many times. V usage is TRBV7-9 and J usage is TRBJ1-5, with D perhaps TRBD1 (6 bases). CDR3 length: 15 residues. CDR1 SEHNR and CDR2 FQNEAQ come from the germline V gene (reference sequence). Trimming removed 3 bases from V and 2 bases from J, with 11 bases in between. The CDR3 region is CASSLGRGGNQPQHF. Here the CDR3 DNA reads TGTGCCAGCAGCTTGGGCAGGGGTGGCAATCAGCCCCAGCATTTT.

This clonotype showed up just a few times. The chain carries TRBV6-5 and TRBJ2-5; 7 bases fit TRBD1. Germline trimming cut 6 bases from V and 4 bases from J; bases unmatched to any gene: 8. CDR1 and CDR2 from the germline V gene are MNHEY and SVGAGI. The CDR3 sequence is 14 residues long. The CDR3 here is CASRERGHGETQYF. The CDR3 DNA sequence: TGTGCCAGCAGGGAAAGGGGGCACGGAGAGACCCAGTACTTC.

This clonotype was detected ten times or more. The chain combines TRBV24-1 with TRBJ2-1, with 8 bases lining up with TRBD2. The V and J ends lost 3 bases and 9 bases, in that order; junction bases with no gene match: 9. Germline CDR1 and CDR2: KGHDR and SFDVKD. The CDR3 extends over 15 amino acids. The CDR3 sequence is CATSDVLRGAGEQFF. The DNA of the CDR3 is TGTGCCACCAGTGATGTCCTGCGGGGGGCGGGTGAGCAGTTCTTC.

Ten or more counts support this clonotype. The chain recombines TRBV11-2 with TRBJ2-7, with D possibly matching TRBD1 (5 bases). Trimming shortened V by 1 base and J by 0 bases, and 10 bases separated the two germline ends. The length of the CDR3 is 15 residues. The germline CDR1 and CDR2 sequences are SGHAT and FQNNGV. In DNA, the CDR3 is TGTGCCAGCAGCTTAGTCCGGACATACTCCTACGAGCAGTACTTC. It codes for CASSLVRTYSYEQYF.

By frequency in the sample, this clonotype is medium-sized. The chain uses TRBV7-2 and TRBJ1-4, with D tentatively TRBD1 (5 bases). CDR3 length: 15 amino acids. The V gene's germline CDR1 is SGHTA and CDR2 FQGNSA. V was trimmed by 5 bases and J by 0 bases, leaving 10 bases between them. In DNA form, the CDR3 reads TGTGCCAGCAGCCCTGACAGTTCAACTAATGAAAAACTGTTTTTT. Translated: CASSPDSSTNEKLFF.

By proportion, this clonotype is medium-sized (0.01 to 0.1%). The V call is TRBV28, the J call TRBJ2-3; D ambiguous. The germline CDR1 and CDR2 sequences are MDHEN and SYDVKM. V lost 3 bases and J 2 bases, leaving 9 bases between the germline ends. This CDR3 has 14 residues. The CDR3 region is CASSLVGLTDTQYF. CDR3 bases: TGTGCCAGCAGTTTGGTGGGCCTCACAGATACGCAGTATTTT.

This clonotype is medium-sized (0.01 to 0.1%) in the sample. This sequence joins TRBV7-3 and TRBJ2-5, with 8 bases lining up with TRBD2. The V and J ends lost 2 bases and 1 base, in that order; junction bases with no gene match: 9. This CDR3 region has 17 residues. Germline V gene sequence: CDR1 SGHTA, CDR2 FQGTGA. This chain's CDR3 is CASSLGTGGAFQETQYF. In DNA form, the CDR3 reads TGTGCCAGCAGCTTAGGAACGGGGGGGGCCTTCCAAGAGACCCAGTACTTC.

This clonotype has at least ten counts. The rearrangement joins TRBV18 to TRBJ2-1; no clear D. Trimming stripped 5 bases from V and 8 bases from J, with 16 bases between. The V gene's germline CDR1 is KGHSH and CDR2 LQKENI. The CDR3 contains 14 residues. The CDR3 nucleotides are TGTGCCAGCTCAGATTGGACCTCCTCGGATGAGCAGTTCTTC. This sequence encodes CASSDWTSSDEQFF.

J is TRBJ1-6 and V is TRBV25-1, with 8 bases aligning to TRBD1. Per germline, CDR1 MGHDK and CDR2 SYGVNS. The V and J ends lost 2 bases and 7 bases, in that order; junction bases with no gene match: 4. The CDR3 contains 15 residues. In DNA form, the CDR3 reads TGTGCCAGCAGTGAAGAAGGGACAGGCAATTCACCCCTCCACTTT. The encoded protein is CASSEEGTGNSPLHF.

This clonotype was detected many times. The rearrangement links TRBV7-8 to TRBJ1-2, with no clear D. Trimming took 1 base from V and 1 from J, leaving 10 bases between them. The CDR3 extends over 15 amino acids. Germline V gives CDR1 SGHVS, CDR2 FQNEAQ. The CDR3 DNA follows: TGTGCCAGCAGCTTAGAGGCAGGTTTTAACTATGGCTACACCTTC. Amino acids: CASSLEAGFNYGYTF.

The chain links TRBV12-3 or TRBV12-4 to TRBJ2-3; the D is unclear. The ends were cut back, 6 bases at V and 3 bases at J, with 13 bases in the middle. The CDR3 covers 14 residues. The CDR3 nucleotides read TGTGCCAGCAGCCATGTGATCGAGACAGATACGCAGTATTTT. It yields the protein CASSHVIETDTQYF.

This clonotype was counted ten times or more. This rearrangement joins TRBV7-9 to TRBJ2-7; a possible D gene is TRBD2 (6 bases). There are 14 residues in the CDR3. Per germline, CDR1 SEHNR and CDR2 FQNEAQ (reference sequence). The V end lost 5 bases, the J end lost 6 bases, and 17 bases lay between the germline ends. In DNA form, the CDR3 reads TGTGCCAGCAGCCCCGCGGGGACTCGAGGCGAGCAGTACTTC. This codes for CASSPAGTRGEQYF.

The chain has TRBV12-3 or TRBV12-4 and TRBJ2-5; TRBD1 agrees at 9 bases. The trim removed 8 bases at V and 10 bases at J, leaving 14 bases unmatched. The CDR3 contains 14 residues. The CDR3 protein is CASRDRAVQEGQYF. The CDR3, as DNA: TGTGCCAGCCGGGACAGGGCGGTCCAAGAGGGCCAGTACTTC.

This clonotype was observed at least ten times. V and J are TRBV7-2 and TRBJ2-5, with 11 bases that match TRBD2. After removal of 5 bases from V and 4 bases from J, the junction contained 9 bases not matched to a gene. The CDR3 contains 16 residues. The germline gives CDR1 SGHTA, CDR2 FQGNSA. The CDR3 spells CASSRNLAGGAETQYF. CDR3 bases: TGTGCCAGCAGCAGGAATCTAGCGGGGGGTGCAGAGACCCAGTACTTC.

This clonotype appeared a few times. The rearrangement uses TRBV2 and TRBJ1-1; D is ambiguous. Trimming shortened V by 3 bases and J by 3 bases, and 8 bases separated the two germline ends. There are 13 residues in the CDR3. Per the germline V gene, CDR1 is SNHLY and CDR2 is FYNNEI. The CDR3: CASSEQRYTEAFF. CDR3 DNA: TGTGCCAGCAGTGAGCAACGGTACACTGAAGCTTTCTTT.

Ten or more counts support this clonotype. V is TRBV20-1 and J is TRBJ2-3; a possible D gene is TRBD1 (5 bases). CDR1 is DFQATT and CDR2 is SNEGSKA in the germline V gene (reference sequence). There are 15 residues in the CDR3. The ends were cut back, 2 bases at V and 1 base at J, with 13 bases in the middle. The DNA for the CDR3 is TGCAGTGCTAGACCGCCAGCGACAGGCACAGATACGCAGTATTTT. Its translation is CSARPPATGTDTQYF.